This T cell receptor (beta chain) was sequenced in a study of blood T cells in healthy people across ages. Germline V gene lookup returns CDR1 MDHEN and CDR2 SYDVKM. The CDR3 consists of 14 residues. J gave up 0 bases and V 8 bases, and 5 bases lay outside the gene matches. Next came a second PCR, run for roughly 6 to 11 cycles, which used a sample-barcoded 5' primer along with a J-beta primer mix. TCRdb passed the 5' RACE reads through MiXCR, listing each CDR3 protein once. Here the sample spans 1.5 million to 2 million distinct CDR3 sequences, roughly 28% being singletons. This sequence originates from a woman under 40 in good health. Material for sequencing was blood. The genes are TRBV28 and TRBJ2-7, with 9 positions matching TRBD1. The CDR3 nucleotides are TGTGCCAGCGGGCGGACAGGGGACTCCTACGAGCAGTACTTC. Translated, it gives CASGRTGDSYEQYF.